This TCR beta chain was found in a study of T cell changes during pregnancy in multiple sclerosis. This clone is a singleton in its sample. The data were produced by immunoSEQ multiplex PCR, yet TCRdb's version contains in-frame clones alone and is incomplete. The profile covers more than 30,000 clones, with about 92% appearing a single time and about 8.9% taken by the ten largest. V gave up 4 bases and J gave up 6 bases, with 10 bases separating them. In germline, CDR1 is PRHDT, CDR2 FYEKMQ (reference sequence). There are 13 residues in the CDR3. This specimen was CD8+ T cells from peripheral blood mononuclear cells, taken in the third trimester of pregnancy. This receptor was obtained from a female donor with multiple sclerosis, enrolled in a pregnancy study. The chain carries TRBV13 and TRBJ2-1, with D unresolved. The CDR3 sequence is CASSSVPGNEQFF. CDR3 DNA sequence: TGTGCCAGCAGCTCGGTCCCAGGCAATGAGCAGTTCTTC.